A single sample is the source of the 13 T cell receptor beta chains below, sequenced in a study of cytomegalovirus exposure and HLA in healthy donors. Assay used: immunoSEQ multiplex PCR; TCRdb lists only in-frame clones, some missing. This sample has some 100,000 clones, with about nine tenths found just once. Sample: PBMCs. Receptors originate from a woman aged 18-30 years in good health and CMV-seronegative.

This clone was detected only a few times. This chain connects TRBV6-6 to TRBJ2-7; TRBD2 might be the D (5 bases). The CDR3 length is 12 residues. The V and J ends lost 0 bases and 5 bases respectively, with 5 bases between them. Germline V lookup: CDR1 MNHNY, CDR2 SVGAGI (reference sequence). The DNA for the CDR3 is TGTGCCAGCAGTTACTCGACTAACGAGCAGTACTTC. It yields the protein CASSYSTNEQYF.

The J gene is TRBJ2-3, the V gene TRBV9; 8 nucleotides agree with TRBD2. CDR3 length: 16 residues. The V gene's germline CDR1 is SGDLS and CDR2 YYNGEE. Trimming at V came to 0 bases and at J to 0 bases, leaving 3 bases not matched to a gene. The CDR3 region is CASSVVSGASTDTQYF. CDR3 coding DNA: TGTGCCAGCAGCGTAGTTAGCGGGGCAAGCACAGATACGCAGTATTTT.

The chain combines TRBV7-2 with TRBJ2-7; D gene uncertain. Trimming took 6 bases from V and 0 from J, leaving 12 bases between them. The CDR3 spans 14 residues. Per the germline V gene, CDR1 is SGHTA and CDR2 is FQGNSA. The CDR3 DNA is TGTGCCAGCAGACCGAGAAGTAGCTCCTACGAGCAGTACTTC. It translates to CASRPRSSSYEQYF. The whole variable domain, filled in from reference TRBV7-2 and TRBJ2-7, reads GAGVSQSPSNKVTEKGKDVELRCDPISGHTALYWYRQSLGQGLEFLIYFQGNSAPDKSGLPSDRFSAERTGGSVSTLTIQRTQQEDSAVYLCASRPRSSSYEQYFGPGTRLTVT.

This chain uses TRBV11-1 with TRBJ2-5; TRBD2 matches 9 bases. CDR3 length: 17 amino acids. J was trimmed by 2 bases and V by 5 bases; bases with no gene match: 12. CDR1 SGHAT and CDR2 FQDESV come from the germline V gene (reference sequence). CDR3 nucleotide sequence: TGTGCCAGCAGCCACGGAGGGGGTAGCGGGGGTCAAGAGACCCAGTACTTC. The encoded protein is CASSHGGGSGGQETQYF.

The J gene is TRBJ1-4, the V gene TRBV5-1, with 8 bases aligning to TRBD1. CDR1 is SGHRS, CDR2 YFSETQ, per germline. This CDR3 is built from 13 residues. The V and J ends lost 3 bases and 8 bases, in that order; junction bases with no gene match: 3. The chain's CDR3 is CASSSGQGEKLFF. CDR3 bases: TGCGCCAGCAGCTCCGGACAGGGCGAAAAACTGTTTTTT.

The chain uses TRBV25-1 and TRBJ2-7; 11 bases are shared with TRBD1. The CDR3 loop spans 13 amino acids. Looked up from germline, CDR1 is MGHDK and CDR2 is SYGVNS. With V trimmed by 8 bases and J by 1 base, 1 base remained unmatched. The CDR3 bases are TGTGCCAGCGGGGACAGGGGGTCCTACGAGCAGTACTTC. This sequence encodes CASGDRGSYEQYF.

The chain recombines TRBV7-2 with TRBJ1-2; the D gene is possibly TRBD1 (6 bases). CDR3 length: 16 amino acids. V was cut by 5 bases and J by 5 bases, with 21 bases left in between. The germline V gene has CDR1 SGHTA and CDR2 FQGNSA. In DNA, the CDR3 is TGTGCCAGCAGCCCACAAGGACAGCGAGCACTATATGGCTACACCTTC. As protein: CASSPQGQRALYGYTF.

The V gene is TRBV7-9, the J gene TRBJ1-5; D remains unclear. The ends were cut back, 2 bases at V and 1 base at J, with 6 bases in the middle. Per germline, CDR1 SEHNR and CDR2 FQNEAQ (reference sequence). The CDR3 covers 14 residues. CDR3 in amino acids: CASSLSSSNQPQHF. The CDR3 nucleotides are TGTGCCAGCAGCTTATCTTCCAGCAATCAGCCCCAGCATTTT.

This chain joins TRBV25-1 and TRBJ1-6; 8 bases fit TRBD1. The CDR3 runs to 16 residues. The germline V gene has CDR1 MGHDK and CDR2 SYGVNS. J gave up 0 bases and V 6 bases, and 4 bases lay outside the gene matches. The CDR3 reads CASRGQASSYNSPLHF. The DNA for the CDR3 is TGTGCCAGCAGGGGACAGGCCAGCTCCTATAATTCACCCCTCCACTTT.

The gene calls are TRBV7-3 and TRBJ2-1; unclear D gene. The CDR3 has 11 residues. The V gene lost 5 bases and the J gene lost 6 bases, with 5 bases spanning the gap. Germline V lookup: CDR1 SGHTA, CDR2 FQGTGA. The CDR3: CASSVGNEQFF. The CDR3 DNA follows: TGTGCCAGCAGCGTCGGCAATGAGCAGTTCTTC.

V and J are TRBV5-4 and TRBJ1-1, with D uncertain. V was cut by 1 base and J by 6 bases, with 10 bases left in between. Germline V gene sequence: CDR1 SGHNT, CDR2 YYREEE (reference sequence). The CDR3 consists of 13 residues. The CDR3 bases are TGTGCCAGCAGCTTGCCCCGTTCTCCTGAAGCTTTCTTT. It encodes CASSLPRSPEAFF.

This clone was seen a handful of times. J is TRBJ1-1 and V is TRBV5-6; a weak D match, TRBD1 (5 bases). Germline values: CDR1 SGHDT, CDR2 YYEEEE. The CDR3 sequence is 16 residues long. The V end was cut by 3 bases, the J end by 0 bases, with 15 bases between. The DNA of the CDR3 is TGTGCCAGCAGCTCGGGGGAGCGCCTTATGAACACTGAAGCTTTCTTT. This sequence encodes CASSSGERLMNTEAFF.

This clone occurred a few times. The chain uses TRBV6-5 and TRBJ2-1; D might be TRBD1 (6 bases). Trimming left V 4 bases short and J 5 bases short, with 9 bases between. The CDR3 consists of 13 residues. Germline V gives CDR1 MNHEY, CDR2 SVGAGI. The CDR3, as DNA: TGTGCCAGCAGTTGGACAGAGGACAATGAGCAGTTCTTC. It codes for CASSWTEDNEQFF.